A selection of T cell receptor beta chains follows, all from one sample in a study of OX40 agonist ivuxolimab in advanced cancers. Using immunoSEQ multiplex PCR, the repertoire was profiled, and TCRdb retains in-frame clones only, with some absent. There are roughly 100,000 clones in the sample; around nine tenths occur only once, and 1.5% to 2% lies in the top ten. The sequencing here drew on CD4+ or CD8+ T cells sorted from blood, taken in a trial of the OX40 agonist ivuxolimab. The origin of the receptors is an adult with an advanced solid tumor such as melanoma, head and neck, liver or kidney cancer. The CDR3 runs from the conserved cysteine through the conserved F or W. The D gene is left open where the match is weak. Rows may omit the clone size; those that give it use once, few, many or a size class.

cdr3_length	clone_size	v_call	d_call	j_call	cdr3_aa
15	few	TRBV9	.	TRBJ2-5	CASSRNWGARETQYF
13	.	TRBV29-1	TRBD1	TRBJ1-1	CSVGRATGDGAFF
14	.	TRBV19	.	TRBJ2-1	CASSRGSSYNEQFF
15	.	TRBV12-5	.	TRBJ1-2	CASGLSTGKGYGYTF
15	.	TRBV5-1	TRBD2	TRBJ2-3	CASGTSGGGADTQYF
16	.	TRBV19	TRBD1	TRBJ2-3	CASSQGTGGLYSRQYF
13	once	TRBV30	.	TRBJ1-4	CAWIEATNEKLFF
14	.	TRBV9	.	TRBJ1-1	CASSVGAANTEAFF
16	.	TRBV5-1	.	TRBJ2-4	CASSLYSRVAKNIQYF
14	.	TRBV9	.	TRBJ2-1	CASSVGNEYNEQFF
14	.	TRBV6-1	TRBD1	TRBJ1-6	CGALGTGYNSPLHF
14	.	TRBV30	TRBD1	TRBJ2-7	CAWSPGTGAYEQYF
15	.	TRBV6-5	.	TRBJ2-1	CASSYEGGGYNEQFF
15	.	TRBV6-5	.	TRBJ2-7	CASTPGRVPRYEQYF
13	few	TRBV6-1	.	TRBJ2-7	CASTLDRIYEQYF
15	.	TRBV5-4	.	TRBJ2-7	CASSQVYGSSYEQYF
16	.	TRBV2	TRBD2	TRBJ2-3	CASSERGLAGVDTQYF
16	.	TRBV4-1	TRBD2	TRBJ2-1	CASSQVRTSGTHEQFF
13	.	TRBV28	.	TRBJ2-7	CASTTGGGHEQYF
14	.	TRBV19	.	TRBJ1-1	CASSTRGEGTEAFF
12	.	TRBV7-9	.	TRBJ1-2	CASSQNLDGYTF
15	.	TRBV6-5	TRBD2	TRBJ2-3	CASRSTSGVSDTQYF
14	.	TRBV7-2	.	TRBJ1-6	CASSSQGYNSPLHF
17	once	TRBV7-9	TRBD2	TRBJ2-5	CASRTGLAGGNQETQYF
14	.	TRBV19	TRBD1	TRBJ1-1	CASTRTGGDGEAFF
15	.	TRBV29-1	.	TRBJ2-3	CSVEVLGAVADTQYF
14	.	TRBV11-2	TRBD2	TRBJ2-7	CASSSSGGAYEQYF
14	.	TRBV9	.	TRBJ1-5	CASSVGTSNQPQHF
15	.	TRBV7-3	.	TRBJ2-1	CASSLTYREDNEQFF
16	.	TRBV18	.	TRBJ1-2	CASSTGQLRLGYGYTF
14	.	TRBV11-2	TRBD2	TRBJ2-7	CASSFSGRDYEQYF
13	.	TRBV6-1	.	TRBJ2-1	CASSEDRVGEQFF
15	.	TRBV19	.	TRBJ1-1	CASRLTGPMNTEAFF
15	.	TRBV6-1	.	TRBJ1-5	CASSGTFRSNQPQHF
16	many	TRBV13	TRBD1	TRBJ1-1	CASSLAPDRAGTEAFF
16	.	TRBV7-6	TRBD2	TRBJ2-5	CASSLRRTSDGETQYF
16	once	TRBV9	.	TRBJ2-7	CASSPQARADRYEQYF
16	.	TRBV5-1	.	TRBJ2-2	CASSSPGTSSRGELFF
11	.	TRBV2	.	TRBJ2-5	CASSVSETQYF
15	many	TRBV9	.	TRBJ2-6	CASSPEARRANVLTF